These 18 T cell receptor beta chains were sequenced from one sample in a study of Ad26.COV2.S vaccination and SARS-CoV-2 variants (dated by TCRdb to about 2021). According to the study, the label for this sample's treatment or condition signals: some 19 received Ad26.COV2.S at low or high dose, single or two shots; roughly 5 received placebo; per-sample allocation not given. For vaccine and placebo recipients, the sequenced repertoires came from samples collected on day 63 after the first injection. Library construction relied on the immunoSEQ multiplex PCR assay. Imported from immuneACCESS, the table was reduced by TCRdb to in-frame sequences with V and J called. These copies leave out some clones; in studies compared against another copy, an unresolved V gene accounts for under half, and the cause of the remainder is not known. The sample table lists roughly 380,000 clones, about 88% of them with a count of one. Around 3% of the sample goes to the ten largest clones.

Sequenced material: peripheral blood, taken in a trial of Ad26.COV2.S vaccine versus placebo. These receptors all come from a person between 18 and 65 years old who received the Ad26.COV2.S COVID-19 vaccine or a placebo.

The genes are TRBV7-2 and TRBJ1-6, with D tentatively TRBD1 (6 bases). This CDR3 is built from 17 residues. Trimming removed 5 bases at V and 3 bases at J, with 17 bases between. The germline gives CDR1 SGHTA, CDR2 FQGNSA. CDR3 nucleotides: TGTGCCAGCAGCCATCGACAGGAAAATTTCTATAATTCACCCCTCCACTTT. It codes for CASSHRQENFYNSPLHF.

This clone was detected only once. V usage is TRBV5-1 and J usage is TRBJ2-7, with 10 bases lining up with TRBD2. The CDR3 is 15 amino acids. V shed 4 bases and J 0 bases; nucleotides not matched to a gene: 4. Germline V gene data show CDR1 as SGHRS and CDR2 as YFSETQ. The DNA for the CDR3 is TGCGCCAGCAGCCTGTGGACTAGCGGCTCCTACGAGCAGTACTTC. This sequence encodes CASSLWTSGSYEQYF.

V is TRBV28 and J is TRBJ2-5, with 7 bases matching TRBD2. V shed 2 bases, J shed 3 bases, and the junction held 6 bases outside the gene matches. Germline values: CDR1 MDHEN, CDR2 SYDVKM. The CDR3 consists of 15 residues. CDR3 loop: CASSLAGDYEETQYF. The CDR3 nucleotides read TGTGCCAGCAGTTTAGCCGGGGACTATGAAGAGACCCAGTACTTC.

The chain recombines TRBV7-2 with TRBJ1-5; tentative D call: TRBD1 (5 bases). The germline V and J ends were trimmed by 0 bases and 0 bases, with 9 bases remaining between them. The germline CDR1 and CDR2 sequences are SGHTA and FQGNSA. The CDR3 extends over 16 amino acids. The CDR3 DNA is TGTGCCAGCAGCTTAGCAGGGGCCTATAGCAATCAGCCCCAGCATTTT. Translated: CASSLAGAYSNQPQHF. Full variable domain (missing parts from reference TRBV7-2 and TRBJ1-5): GAGVSQSPSNKVTEKGKDVELRCDPISGHTALYWYRQSLGQGLEFLIYFQGNSAPDKSGLPSDRFSAERTGGSVSTLTIQRTQQEDSAVYLCASSLAGAYSNQPQHFGDGTRLSIL.

The chain employs TRBV5-8 and TRBJ1-6; no clear D gene. Trimming left V 4 bases short and J 10 bases short, with 9 bases between. Germline V gene data show CDR1 as SGHTS and CDR2 as YDEGEE. The CDR3 spans 12 residues. The chain's CDR3 is CASSLGSSPLHF. CDR3 sequence (DNA): TGTGCCAGCAGCCTGGGCTCATCACCCCTCCACTTT.

This chain connects TRBV7-2 to TRBJ1-1, with D hard to call. V lost 1 base and J 0 bases, leaving 9 bases between the germline ends. Per germline, CDR1 SGHTA and CDR2 FQGNSA. The CDR3 runs 15 residues. CDR3 sequence reads: CASSLGRLMNTEAFF. The CDR3 coding sequence is TGTGCCAGCAGCTTAGGCCGGCTCATGAACACTGAAGCTTTCTTT.

This clone was detected a few times. J is TRBJ1-1 and V is TRBV10-1; D gene ambiguous. Looked up from germline, CDR1 is WNHNN and CDR2 is SYGVQD (reference sequence). The V end was cut by 0 bases, the J end by 7 bases, with 12 bases between. This CDR3 has 14 amino acids. The CDR3 DNA follows: TGCGCCAGCAGTGAGTCTCGAGGCAGACTTGAAGCTTTCTTT. Translation: CASSESRGRLEAFF.

The chain joins TRBV19 to TRBJ1-1; 8 bases map to TRBD1. The CDR3 runs 14 residues. V trimming: 6 bases; J trimming: 5 bases; junction bases outside the gene matches: 8. The V gene's germline CDR1 is LNHDA and CDR2 SQIVND (reference sequence). The CDR3 loop is CASSDRGVRTEAFF. The CDR3 region has the DNA TGTGCCAGTAGCGACAGGGGAGTGAGGACTGAAGCTTTCTTT.

This chain joins TRBV5-5 and TRBJ2-5, with D perhaps TRBD1 or TRBD2 (5 bases each). This CDR3 is 12 amino acids long. The germline V and J ends were trimmed by 4 bases and 3 bases, with 7 bases remaining between them. Germline CDR1 SGHKS, CDR2 YYEKEE (reference sequence). In DNA form, the CDR3 reads TGTGCCAGCAGCCAGGGAGAAGAGACCCAGTACTTC. It yields the protein CASSQGEETQYF.

The chain carries TRBV9 and TRBJ1-2; no firm D call. CDR3 length equals 13 residues. V was cut by 0 bases and J by 6 bases, with 9 bases left in between. In germline, CDR1 is SGDLS, CDR2 YYNGEE. The CDR3 region is CASSVGLIDGYTF. CDR3 sequence (DNA): TGTGCCAGCAGCGTAGGGCTTATCGATGGCTACACCTTC.

V usage is TRBV10-2 and J usage is TRBJ1-6; TRBD1 matches at 8 bases. The CDR3 sequence is 14 residues long. V lost 5 bases and J lost 10; bases outside the gene matches: 7. Germline V CDR1 and CDR2: WSHSY, SAAADI. The CDR3 reads CASSPGQGGSPLHF. The CDR3 DNA sequence: TGCGCCAGCAGTCCCGGACAGGGCGGCTCACCCCTCCACTTT.

The V and J genes are TRBV12-2 and TRBJ2-1; the table's D gene call, TRBD2, was not cross checked with the DNA. TRBV12-2 is tagged as a pseudogene. CDR3 length: 18 amino acids. The CDR3 loop is CASRLTSGGALSLNEQFF. DNA for the CDR3: TGTGCAAGTCGCTTAACTAGCGGGGGGGCCCTAAGTTTAAATGAGCAGTTCTTC.

This clone was picked up one time. The rearrangement uses TRBV3-1 (or the pseudogene TRBV3-2) and TRBJ1-1; no clear D. CDR1 and CDR2 (germline): LGHDT, YNNKEL (reference sequence). V lost 1 base to trimming and J lost 5 bases, with 11 bases between them. The CDR3 is 14 amino acids. The CDR3 spells CASSQGIDNTEAFF. The CDR3 bases are TGTGCCAGCAGCCAAGGTATAGACAATACTGAAGCTTTCTTT.

The CDR3 nucleotides read TGTGCCTGGGACAGGGGATCGGCTCAGCCCCAGCATTTT. It yields the protein CAWDRGSAQPQHF. The J gene is TRBJ1-5, the V gene TRBV30; 8 bases line up with TRBD1. V shed 5 bases and J 6 bases; nucleotides not matched to a gene: 6. CDR1 and CDR2 from the germline V gene are GTSNPN and SVGIG (reference sequence). The CDR3 loop spans 13 amino acids. The entire variable domain, with the rest obtained from reference TRBV30 and TRBJ1-5, is as follows: SQTIHQWPATLVQPVGSPLSLECTVEGTSNPNLYWYRQAAGRGLQLLFYSVGIGQISSEVPQNLSASRPQDRQFILSSKKLLLSDSGFYLCAWDRGSAQPQHFGDGTRLSIL.

The V and J genes are TRBV19 and TRBJ1-6, with D uncertain. Trimming removed 4 bases from V and 13 bases from J, with 8 bases in between. The CDR3 has 11 amino acids. Germline loops: CDR1 LNHDA, CDR2 SQIVND (reference sequence). This CDR3 is CASSTHGPLHF. CDR3 sequence (DNA): TGTGCCAGTAGTACACATGGTCCCCTCCACTTT.

The J gene is TRBJ2-1, the V gene TRBV11-3; D perhaps matches TRBD1 (6 bases). V lost 2 bases to trimming and J lost 5 bases, with 13 bases between them. The CDR3 is made up of 15 amino acids. Germline lookup yields CDR1 SGHNT and CDR2 YENEEA. The CDR3: CASSLPFPGDNEQFF. CDR3 nucleotides: TGTGCCAGCAGCTTACCGTTTCCAGGGGACAATGAGCAGTTCTTC.

This clone was observed a single time. The chain uses TRBV28 and TRBJ2-5, with 9 bases lining up with TRBD1. CDR3 length: 14 amino acids. V dropped 3 bases and J dropped 1; count of bases not matched to a gene: 0. Germline assignment: CDR1 MDHEN and CDR2 SYDVKM. This CDR3 is CASSLGQGQETQYF. The CDR3 coding sequence is TGTGCCAGCAGTTTGGGACAGGGCCAAGAGACCCAGTACTTC.

The CDR3 reads CASRRGPGETQYF. The CDR3 region has the DNA TGTGCCAGCAGGAGGGGGCCGGGGGAGACCCAGTACTTC. The chain couples TRBV6-5 to TRBJ2-5, with TRBD1 identical over 7 bases. Germline loops: CDR1 MNHEY, CDR2 SVGAGI. The CDR3 runs 13 residues. Trimming took 6 bases from V and 5 from J; bases not matched to a gene: 6.